This T cell receptor beta chain was identified during a study of vaccination effects on CD4 cells after COVID-19. TCRdb keeps only in-frame clones here, not all; method: immunoSEQ multiplex PCR. This sample has some 68,000 clones; over 70% occur once, and the top ten carry 12%. Using viral peptide pools, the ViraFEST assay grew out antigen-specific CD4+ T cells prior to sequencing. Following a roughly 11-day culture, CD4+ T cells were purified. The study found no prior SARS-CoV-2 infection in the vaccine recipients, who tested negative for nucleocapsid antibodies. On this clone itself: Its specificity is not known.

This sample comprised CD4+ T cells from PBMCs cultured with SARS-CoV-2 spike peptides, obtained before COVID-19 vaccination. The TCR was taken from a human donor who received a COVID-19 vaccine.

In DNA, the CDR3 is TGTGCCAGCAGTTACGACAGAGGCTCCTACAATGAGCAGTTCTTC. Protein sequence: CASSYDRGSYNEQFF. The chain joins TRBV6-5 to TRBJ2-1, with D maybe TRBD1 (5 bases). This CDR3 is 15 amino acids long. V lost 2 bases and J 0 bases, leaving 8 bases between the germline ends. The germline V gene encodes CDR1 MNHEY and CDR2 SVGAGI.